This T cell receptor (beta chain) emerged from a study of blood T cells in healthy people across ages. CDR3 length: 16 amino acids. Per germline, CDR1 MGHRA and CDR2 YSYEKL. Deletions cut 2 bases from V and 7 bases from J, with 17 bases between. Study outcomes and limitations: Because sorting was not performed, PBMCs prevented conclusive naive versus antigen-experienced comparison.

The authors ran a second PCR of 7 to 11 cycles using a sample-barcoded 5' primer and a J-beta primer mix. TCRdb itself ran the 5' RACE reads through MiXCR, one entry per CDR3 protein. Of approximately 810,000 distinct CDR3 sequences listed, around 36% were seen once; the top ten hold roughly 13%. On this clonotype itself: No antigen is known for it.

This receptor was obtained from a man between 18 and 29 years old in good health. The V gene is TRBV4-1, the J gene TRBJ1-4; no clear D. Input material: blood. The CDR3 loop is CASSQSGSLEGEKLFF. The CDR3 DNA reads TGCGCCAGCAGCCAAAGTGGGTCTTTAGAGGGTGAAAAACTGTTTTTT.